This record covers a single TCR beta chain. Its antigen remains undetermined. No base-level quality is on record; no much larger clone is a single base apart. Trimming at the junction amounts to 6 bases on V and 0 bases on J, and the germline ends lie 6 bases apart. Reading from cysteine to phenylalanine, the CDR3 counts 13 amino acids. Only the CDR3 part of the read is kept: 39 bases, read in frame from the first base. This sample stems from a study of blood T cell repertoires in COVID-19 (dated by TCRdb to about 2020). For the wider study: The collaborator samples originated in the United States, Italy and Spain and spanned the acute and convalescent phases of COVID-19. The prospective study material was composed of cDNA or gDNA derived from T cells, B-cell-depleted T cells, or PBMCs. The dataset comprised deeply sampled blood TCRbeta repertoires from subjects exposed to, actively infected with, or recovered from COVID-19. The repertoires were made available in a free public database intended to serve as a resource for research on the immune response to SARS-CoV-2. Samples came from the ongoing ImmuneRACE study (first 160 participants) plus 1,254 subjects from 6 global collaborators. Sample metadata almost always included a de-identified subject ID, COVID-19 status, age in years and sex. HLA class I and class II types, where available, came from metadata supplied by the sample provider rather than from assay-based typing.

TCRbeta CDR3 regions were amplified from genomic DNA using the immunoSEQ Assay, a bias-controlled multiplex PCR. Under the source paper's analysis protocol: The number of nucleated cells in each sample was estimated by amplification of reference gene primers within the assay. To quantify the absolute abundance of each unique TCRbeta CDR3 rearrangement, sequence reads were collapsed and filtered. Productive Simpson clonality was computed per sample as the square root of Simpson's diversity index over productive rearrangements. In its TCRdb copy, this immuneACCESS table keeps in-frame sequences only and misses some clones. Where compared with another copy, unresolved V genes explain less than half of these, and the others have no known cause. D and trimming come from the DNA, and the V and J calls and clone size come from that table. This sample has roughly 200,000 clones in its table, and roughly four fifths of those were observed once. Less than 6.5% of the sample is taken by the ten largest.

Whole blood was collected in K2EDTA tubes by collaborating institutions according to the institutions' own protocols. For TCRbeta analysis, collaborators shipped samples in one of three forms: frozen whole blood, isolated PBMCs, or DNA extracted from either of those sample types. Broader findings and caveats from the paper: Clinical and demographic metadata were provided uncurated, with the amount varying by source and participant.

The receptor chain draws on TRBV12-3 or TRBV12-4 and TRBJ1-5, with no confident D gene call. The receptor's source is a woman in her 70s with active or convalescent COVID-19. Sequences were obtained from peripheral blood. The nucleotide sequence reads as follows: TGTGCCAGCAGAGCTGATAGCAATCAGCCCCAGCATTTT. This sequence encodes CASRADSNQPQHF.